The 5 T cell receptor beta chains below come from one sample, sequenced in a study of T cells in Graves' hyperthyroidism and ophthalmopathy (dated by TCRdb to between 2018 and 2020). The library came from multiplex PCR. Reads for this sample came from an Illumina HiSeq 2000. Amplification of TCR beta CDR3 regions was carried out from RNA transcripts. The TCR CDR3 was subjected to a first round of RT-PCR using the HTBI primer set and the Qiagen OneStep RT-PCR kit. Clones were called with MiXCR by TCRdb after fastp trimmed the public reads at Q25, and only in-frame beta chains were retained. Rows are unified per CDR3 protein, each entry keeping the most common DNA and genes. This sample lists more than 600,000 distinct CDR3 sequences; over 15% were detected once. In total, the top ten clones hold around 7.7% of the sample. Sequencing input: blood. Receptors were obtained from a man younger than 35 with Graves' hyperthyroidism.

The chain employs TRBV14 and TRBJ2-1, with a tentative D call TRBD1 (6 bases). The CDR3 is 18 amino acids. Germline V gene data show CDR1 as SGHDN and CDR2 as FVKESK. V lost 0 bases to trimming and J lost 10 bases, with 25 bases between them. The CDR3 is CASSQDPRGGRGYPEQFF. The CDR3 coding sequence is TGTGCCAGCAGCCAAGATCCGAGGGGTGGCAGGGGTTACCCGGAGCAGTTCTTC.

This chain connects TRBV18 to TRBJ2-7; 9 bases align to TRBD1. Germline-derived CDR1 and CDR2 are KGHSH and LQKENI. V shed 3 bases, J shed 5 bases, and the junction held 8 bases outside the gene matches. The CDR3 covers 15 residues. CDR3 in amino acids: CASSPRQGGSHEQYF. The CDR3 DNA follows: TGTGCCAGCTCACCCCGACAGGGGGGTTCCCACGAGCAGTACTTC.

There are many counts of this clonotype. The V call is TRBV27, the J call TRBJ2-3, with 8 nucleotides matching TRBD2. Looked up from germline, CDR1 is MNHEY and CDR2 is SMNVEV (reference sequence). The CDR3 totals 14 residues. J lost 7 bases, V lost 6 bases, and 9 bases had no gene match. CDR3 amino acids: CASRGLGISNTQYF. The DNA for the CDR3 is TGTGCCAGCAGGGGACTAGGAATTTCTAATACGCAGTATTTT.

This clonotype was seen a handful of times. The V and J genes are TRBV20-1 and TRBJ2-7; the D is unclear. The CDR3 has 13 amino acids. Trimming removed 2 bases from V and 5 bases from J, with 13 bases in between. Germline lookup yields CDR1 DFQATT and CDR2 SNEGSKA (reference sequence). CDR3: CSARSQDSHEQYF. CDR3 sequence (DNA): TGCAGTGCTAGATCCCAGGATTCCCACGAGCAGTACTTC.

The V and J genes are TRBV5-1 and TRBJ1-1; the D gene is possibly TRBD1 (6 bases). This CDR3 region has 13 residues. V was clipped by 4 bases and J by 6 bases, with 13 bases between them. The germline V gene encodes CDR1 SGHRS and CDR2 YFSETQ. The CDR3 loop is CASSLHREAEAFF. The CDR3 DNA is TGCGCCAGCAGCCTGCACAGGGAGGCTGAAGCTTTCTTT.